The rows below give T cell receptor beta chains drawn from one sample of a study of somatic mutations in cytotoxic T cells in rheumatoid arthritis. Method: immunoSEQ multiplex PCR; TCRdb's copy keeps in-frame clones and lacks some. The sample yields several thousand clones, around 80% seen once. The source material was CD8+ T cells sorted from blood. The receptors originated from an adult with rheumatoid arthritis. Both conserved end residues are trimmed from each CDR3. D genes are given only for firm matches. Clone size is given for some rows only: seen once, a few or many times, or a class if the clone is expanded.

cdr3_aa: SVAPWGARDTGELF
clone_size: -
v_call: TRBV29-1
j_call: TRBJ2-2
cdr3_length: 14
d_call: -

cdr3_aa: ASSFGSAGTEAF
clone_size: -
v_call: TRBV5-1
j_call: TRBJ1-1
cdr3_length: 12
d_call: -

cdr3_aa: ASSVGRGTEAF
clone_size: -
v_call: TRBV27
j_call: TRBJ1-1
cdr3_length: 11
d_call: -

cdr3_aa: ASSATSENNEQF
clone_size: -
v_call: TRBV6-6
j_call: TRBJ2-1
cdr3_length: 12
d_call: TRBD2

cdr3_aa: ASSYGLAASSTGELF
clone_size: -
v_call: TRBV28
j_call: TRBJ2-2
cdr3_length: 15
d_call: TRBD2

cdr3_aa: ASSRGDNTGELF
clone_size: -
v_call: TRBV6-4
j_call: TRBJ2-2
cdr3_length: 12
d_call: -

cdr3_aa: ASSEGQGRTEAF
clone_size: once
v_call: TRBV6-4
j_call: TRBJ1-1
cdr3_length: 12
d_call: TRBD1

cdr3_aa: ASSDLALSSTDTQY
clone_size: -
v_call: TRBV6-4
j_call: TRBJ2-3
cdr3_length: 14
d_call: -

cdr3_aa: ASSLEFIVGDSDTEAF
clone_size: -
v_call: TRBV28
j_call: TRBJ1-1
cdr3_length: 16
d_call: -

cdr3_aa: ASSSPPQGATEAF
clone_size: -
v_call: TRBV13
j_call: TRBJ1-1
cdr3_length: 13
d_call: TRBD1

cdr3_aa: ASTRAGRGETQY
clone_size: -
v_call: TRBV18
j_call: TRBJ2-5
cdr3_length: 12
d_call: -

cdr3_aa: ASRGDGYT
clone_size: -
v_call: TRBV9
j_call: TRBJ1-2
cdr3_length: 8
d_call: -

cdr3_aa: ASSVRAKNIQY
clone_size: -
v_call: TRBV13
j_call: TRBJ2-4
cdr3_length: 11
d_call: -

cdr3_aa: ASSPIGGQPQH
clone_size: few
v_call: TRBV18
j_call: TRBJ1-5
cdr3_length: 11
d_call: -

cdr3_aa: ASSQVLTGNTEAF
clone_size: -
v_call: TRBV4-1
j_call: TRBJ1-1
cdr3_length: 13
d_call: -

cdr3_aa: ASSSRTGELF
clone_size: -
v_call: TRBV5-4
j_call: TRBJ2-2
cdr3_length: 10
d_call: -

cdr3_aa: ASSLGRDAYGYT
clone_size: -
v_call: TRBV9
j_call: TRBJ1-2
cdr3_length: 12
d_call: -

cdr3_aa: ATSRDRGVWNTEAF
clone_size: few
v_call: TRBV15
j_call: TRBJ1-1
cdr3_length: 14
d_call: -

cdr3_aa: ASRAGLSSGNTIY
clone_size: -
v_call: TRBV7-2
j_call: TRBJ1-3
cdr3_length: 13
d_call: -

cdr3_aa: ASSRAGTNGNTIY
clone_size: once
v_call: TRBV6-1
j_call: TRBJ1-3
cdr3_length: 13
d_call: -

cdr3_aa: AWSFPDPCGEKLF
clone_size: -
v_call: TRBV30
j_call: TRBJ1-4
cdr3_length: 13
d_call: -

cdr3_aa: ASSLRDRGRYNEQF
clone_size: once
v_call: TRBV7-2
j_call: TRBJ2-1
cdr3_length: 14
d_call: TRBD1

cdr3_aa: ASSPGQGYGYT
clone_size: -
v_call: TRBV5-1
j_call: TRBJ1-2
cdr3_length: 11
d_call: TRBD1

cdr3_aa: ASNLSWGAVTEAF
clone_size: large
v_call: TRBV27
j_call: TRBJ1-1
cdr3_length: 13
d_call: -